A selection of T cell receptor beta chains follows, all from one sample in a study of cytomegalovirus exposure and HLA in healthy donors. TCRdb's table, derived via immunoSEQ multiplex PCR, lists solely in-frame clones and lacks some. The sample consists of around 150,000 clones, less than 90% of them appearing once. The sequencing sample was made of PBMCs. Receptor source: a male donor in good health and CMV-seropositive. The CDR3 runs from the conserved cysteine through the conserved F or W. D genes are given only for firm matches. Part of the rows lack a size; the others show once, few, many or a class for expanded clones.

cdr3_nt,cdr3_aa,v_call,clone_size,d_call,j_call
TGTGCCAGCAGCTTAGGGGGAGTATATGAGCAGTTCTTC,CASSLGGVYEQFF,TRBV11-3,.,.,TRBJ2-1
TGTGCCAGCAGCGACCCGAACCGGGACAAGGACTACGAGCAGTACTTC,CASSDPNRDKDYEQYF,TRBV7-9,.,.,TRBJ2-7
TGTGCCAGCAGCAGTCAGGGTAATCAGCCCCAGCATTTT,CASSSQGNQPQHF,TRBV14,.,.,TRBJ1-5
TGCGCCAGCAGCCCCGGGGAGACGACTGAAGCTTTCTTT,CASSPGETTEAFF,TRBV5-1,.,.,TRBJ1-1
TGTGCCAGCAGTCGGGGCCAGCGGGCGAACGAGCAGTACTTC,CASSRGQRANEQYF,TRBV27,.,.,TRBJ2-7
TGTGCCAGCAGTTACGGGCAGGGGTCTCAGCCCCAGCATTTT,CASSYGQGSQPQHF,TRBV6-6,.,.,TRBJ1-5
TGTGCCAGCAGGACCGGGACAGGGATTTATGAAAAACTGTTTTTT,CASRTGTGIYEKLFF,TRBV28,.,TRBD1,TRBJ1-4
TGTGCCAGCAGCTTAAGGCAGACAGGGGATCAGCCCCAGCATTTT,CASSLRQTGDQPQHF,TRBV7-2,.,TRBD1,TRBJ1-5
TGTGCCAGCAGCTTAGGGGGGGGAGTCGGAACCGGGGAGCTGTTTTTT,CASSLGGGVGTGELFF,TRBV7-6,.,TRBD2,TRBJ2-2
TGTGCCAGCAGCAAAGGGCGGGTCCCCTACGAGCAGTACTTC,CASSKGRVPYEQYF,TRBV21-1,once,.,TRBJ2-7
TGTGCCAGCAGCCCCAGAGGGGGGGCGCAGGGGGCTCACTATGGCTACACCTTC,CASSPRGGAQGAHYGYTF,TRBV11-2,few,TRBD1,TRBJ1-2